This is a list of T cell receptor beta chains from one sample in a study of chemoradiotherapy in HPV16-positive cancers. Using immunoSEQ multiplex PCR, the repertoire was profiled, and TCRdb retains in-frame clones only, with some absent. In the table there are about 53,000 clones, roughly 90% of which are singletons. Source: blood, taken from a patient who underwent chemoradiotherapy. These receptors were taken from a human donor with HPV-associated anogenital cancer. CDR3s include the opening cysteine and the closing phenylalanine or tryptophan. The order of the fields is D gene, V gene, J gene, clone size, CDR3 protein, CDR3 DNA. The D gene is left open where the match is weak. Size values are once, few and many counts, or a class for expanded clones, and some rows have none.

D gene: TRBD2; V gene: TRBV6-5; J gene: TRBJ2-3; clone size: .; CDR3 protein: CASSYALAGGEYF; CDR3 DNA: TGTGCCAGCAGTTACGCACTAGCGGGGGGAGAGTATTTT
D gene: .; V gene: TRBV19; J gene: TRBJ2-7; clone size: .; CDR3 protein: CATQQTGNYEQYF; CDR3 DNA: TGTGCCACTCAGCAAACCGGGAACTACGAGCAGTACTTC
D gene: .; V gene: TRBV5-4; J gene: TRBJ1-1; clone size: .; CDR3 protein: CASSLVLSTEVAFF; CDR3 DNA: TGTGCCAGCAGCTTGGTCCTCTCCACGGAGGTAGCTTTCTTT
D gene: TRBD1; V gene: TRBV30; J gene: TRBJ2-3; clone size: .; CDR3 protein: CAWRMTGVTDTQYF; CDR3 DNA: TGTGCCTGGAGGATGACAGGGGTTACAGATACGCAGTATTTT
D gene: .; V gene: TRBV2; J gene: TRBJ1-2; clone size: .; CDR3 protein: CASSSGLYGYTF; CDR3 DNA: TGTGCCAGCAGTTCCGGCCTCTATGGCTACACCTTC
D gene: .; V gene: TRBV7-6; J gene: TRBJ1-1; clone size: once; CDR3 protein: CASSFGTENTEAFF; CDR3 DNA: TGTGCCAGCAGCTTTGGCACAGAGAACACTGAAGCTTTCTTT
D gene: TRBD1; V gene: TRBV5-1; J gene: TRBJ2-5; clone size: .; CDR3 protein: CASSSLDRGGKETQYF; CDR3 DNA: TGCGCCAGCAGCTCCCTGGACAGGGGGGGGAAAGAGACCCAGTACTTC
D gene: TRBD2; V gene: TRBV5-4; J gene: TRBJ2-7; clone size: .; CDR3 protein: CASSFSGRANEQYF; CDR3 DNA: TGTGCCAGCAGCTTTAGCGGGAGGGCGAACGAGCAGTACTTC
D gene: TRBD1; V gene: TRBV19; J gene: TRBJ1-1; clone size: .; CDR3 protein: CASIPSLGQGKFEAFF; CDR3 DNA: TGTGCCAGTATTCCCTCACTGGGACAGGGCAAATTCGAAGCTTTCTTT
D gene: .; V gene: TRBV30; J gene: TRBJ2-7; clone size: .; CDR3 protein: CAWSVRSEQYF; CDR3 DNA: TGTGCCTGGAGTGTACGGAGCGAGCAGTACTTC
D gene: TRBD1; V gene: TRBV10-3; J gene: TRBJ2-1; clone size: .; CDR3 protein: CAIEGQGVSEQFF; CDR3 DNA: TGTGCCATCGAGGGACAGGGGGTTAGTGAGCAGTTCTTC
D gene: .; V gene: TRBV6-1; J gene: TRBJ2-7; clone size: .; CDR3 protein: CASSGSYEQYF; CDR3 DNA: TGTGCCAGCAGTGGGAGCTACGAGCAGTACTTC
D gene: TRBD2; V gene: TRBV9; J gene: TRBJ2-1; clone size: .; CDR3 protein: CASSVSGGSGNEQFF; CDR3 DNA: TGTGCCAGCAGCGTAAGCGGGGGGAGTGGGAATGAGCAGTTCTTC
D gene: .; V gene: TRBV5-4; J gene: TRBJ2-5; clone size: once; CDR3 protein: CASSLDPGETQYF; CDR3 DNA: TGTGCCAGCAGCTTGGATCCGGGAGAGACCCAGTACTTC
D gene: TRBD1; V gene: TRBV5-1; J gene: TRBJ2-4; clone size: .; CDR3 protein: CASSPPGTGVNIQYF; CDR3 DNA: TGCGCCAGCAGCCCCCCCGGGACAGGGGTAAACATTCAGTACTTC
D gene: .; V gene: TRBV4-2; J gene: TRBJ2-3; clone size: .; CDR3 protein: CASSQDGLGGALSTDTQYF; CDR3 DNA: TGTGCCAGCAGCCAAGATGGGTTGGGGGGGGCGCTCAGCACAGATACGCAGTATTTT
D gene: .; V gene: TRBV19; J gene: TRBJ1-1; clone size: .; CDR3 protein: CASSLSLGGTEAFF; CDR3 DNA: TGTGCCAGTAGTCTCTCTTTAGGGGGCACTGAAGCTTTCTTT
D gene: .; V gene: TRBV5-4; J gene: TRBJ2-3; clone size: once; CDR3 protein: CASSLADGTDTQYF; CDR3 DNA: TGTGCCAGCAGCTTGGCGGACGGCACAGATACGCAGTATTTT
D gene: TRBD2; V gene: TRBV6-5; J gene: TRBJ2-7; clone size: .; CDR3 protein: CASRGLAETYEQYF; CDR3 DNA: TGTGCCAGCAGGGGACTAGCGGAGACCTACGAGCAGTACTTC
D gene: .; V gene: TRBV9; J gene: TRBJ2-7; clone size: .; CDR3 protein: CASSLSAQYTYEQYF; CDR3 DNA: TGTGCCAGCAGCCTATCCGCGCAGTATACCTACGAGCAGTACTTC
D gene: .; V gene: TRBV6-6; J gene: TRBJ2-7; clone size: once; CDR3 protein: CASSYIGRSYEQYF; CDR3 DNA: TGTGCCAGCAGTTACATCGGCAGATCCTACGAGCAGTACTTC
D gene: .; V gene: TRBV5-6; J gene: TRBJ1-1; clone size: .; CDR3 protein: CASSLATGGNTEAFF; CDR3 DNA: TGTGCCAGCAGTCTGGCCACAGGCGGGAACACTGAAGCTTTCTTT
D gene: .; V gene: TRBV7-9; J gene: TRBJ2-5; clone size: .; CDR3 protein: CASSLETETQYF; CDR3 DNA: TGTGCCAGCAGCTTAGAAACGGAGACCCAGTACTTC
D gene: TRBD1; V gene: TRBV4-1; J gene: TRBJ2-2; clone size: medium-sized; CDR3 protein: CASSAQRDRTPAGELFF; CDR3 DNA: TGCGCCAGCAGCGCCCAACGGGACAGGACTCCCGCCGGGGAGCTGTTTTTT
D gene: TRBD1; V gene: TRBV25-1; J gene: TRBJ1-6; clone size: once; CDR3 protein: CASSIGQGQNSPLHF; CDR3 DNA: TGTGCCAGCAGTATCGGACAGGGCCAGAATTCACCCCTCCACTTT
D gene: .; V gene: TRBV5-1; J gene: TRBJ2-3; clone size: .; CDR3 protein: CASSLTGTSTDTQYF; CDR3 DNA: TGCGCCAGCAGCTTGACGGGGACTAGCACAGATACGCAGTATTTT
D gene: .; V gene: TRBV30; J gene: TRBJ2-7; clone size: .; CDR3 protein: CAWSVRGRDEQYF; CDR3 DNA: TGTGCCTGGAGTGTACGGGGGCGAGACGAGCAGTACTTC
D gene: TRBD1; V gene: TRBV7-9; J gene: TRBJ1-1; clone size: .; CDR3 protein: CASSSYRDRNTEAFF; CDR3 DNA: TGTGCCAGCAGCTCGTACCGGGACAGGAACACTGAAGCTTTCTTT
D gene: .; V gene: TRBV6-1; J gene: TRBJ1-2; clone size: .; CDR3 protein: CASRDLYGYTF; CDR3 DNA: TGTGCCAGCAGAGATTTGTATGGCTACACCTTC
D gene: TRBD1; V gene: TRBV19; J gene: TRBJ1-1; clone size: .; CDR3 protein: CASSRDRAGTEAFF; CDR3 DNA: TGTGCCAGTAGTAGAGACAGGGCTGGGACTGAAGCTTTCTTT
D gene: .; V gene: TRBV6-6; J gene: TRBJ1-2; clone size: .; CDR3 protein: CASSYEPTTGYTF; CDR3 DNA: TGTGCCAGCAGTTACGAACCGACGACCGGCTACACCTTC